This T cell receptor beta chain was sequenced during a study of T-cell reconstitution after alpha-beta-depleted transplantation in children. The germline gives CDR1 DFQATT, CDR2 SNEGSKA (reference sequence). V lost 1 base to trimming and J lost 5 bases; unmatched junction nucleotides: 5. The CDR3 covers 14 residues. A TCRbeta library incorporating unique molecular identifiers was prepared. MiXCR was run by TCRdb on the PCR reads, yielding one entry per CDR3 protein. In the table there are 97,000 or so distinct CDR3 sequences, 5% to 6% of which are singletons. This clonotype was seen repeatedly, ten times or more.

Sequencing was performed on PBMCs, mostly from graft donor cells, taken 60 days after TCRalphabeta/CD19-depleted stem cell transplant. The source of this sequence is a female patient aged 2-10 years who had a stem cell transplant for Fanconi anemia, so the T cells may come from the graft donor. This sequence joins TRBV20-1 and TRBJ2-3, with TRBD2 identical over 8 bases. CDR3 in amino acids: CSARGGTSRDTQYF. CDR3 DNA: TGCAGTGCTAGAGGGGGGACTAGTAGAGATACGCAGTATTTT.